A selection of T cell receptor beta chains follows, all from one sample in a study of vaccination and CD4 T cells after COVID-19. The antigens of these receptors remain unknown. TCRdb independently ran MiXCR on the PCR reads; one entry per CDR3 protein. The table has about 18,000 distinct CDR3 sequences, roughly half seen once. The sequencing sample was made of CD4+ T cells from blood, cultured in vitro. The receptors were sampled from a human donor who had recovered from COVID-19. Both conserved end residues are part of each CDR3. Each record gives: D gene, clone size, J gene, V gene, CDR3 protein, CDR3 DNA. The D gene is left open where the match is weak. Clone size is not always given. Where it is, it says once, few, many or a class for expanded clones.

d_gene: TRBD2; abundance: .; j_gene: TRBJ2-3; v_gene: TRBV5-1; CDR3aa: CASSSSSGSRDTQYF; CDR3nt: TGCGCCAGCAGCTCGTCTAGCGGGAGCAGAGATACGCAGTATTTT
d_gene: .; abundance: .; j_gene: TRBJ1-4; v_gene: TRBV20-1; CDR3aa: CSARSSGASANEKLFF; CDR3nt: TGCAGTGCTAGGTCGTCCGGGGCTTCGGCTAATGAAAAACTGTTTTTT
d_gene: .; abundance: .; j_gene: TRBJ2-1; v_gene: TRBV23-1; CDR3aa: CASSQSVGGGYNEQFF; CDR3nt: TGCGCCAGCAGTCAATCGGTAGGGGGGGGGTACAATGAGCAGTTCTTC
d_gene: .; abundance: .; j_gene: TRBJ2-3; v_gene: TRBV20-1; CDR3aa: CSARDEGRGASEDTQYF; CDR3nt: TGCAGTGCTAGGGATGAGGGCCGGGGCGCTTCGGAAGATACGCAGTATTTT
d_gene: TRBD1; abundance: .; j_gene: TRBJ1-1; v_gene: TRBV27; CDR3aa: CASSPGQGARDTEAFF; CDR3nt: TGTGCCAGCAGTCCGGGACAGGGGGCGAGGGACACTGAAGCTTTCTTT
d_gene: TRBD1; abundance: few; j_gene: TRBJ2-7; v_gene: TRBV20-1; CDR3aa: CSARDPRGFGYEQYF; CDR3nt: TGCAGTGCTAGAGATCCCAGGGGGTTTGGGTACGAGCAGTACTTC
d_gene: TRBD1; abundance: .; j_gene: TRBJ1-2; v_gene: TRBV5-6; CDR3aa: CASSLGTGMANYGYTF; CDR3nt: TGTGCCAGCAGCTTGGGGACAGGGATGGCGAACTATGGCTACACCTTC
d_gene: .; abundance: .; j_gene: TRBJ1-2; v_gene: TRBV28; CDR3aa: CASRNPTGGGYTF; CDR3nt: TGTGCCAGCAGGAACCCAACTGGCGGGGGCTACACCTTC
d_gene: .; abundance: .; j_gene: TRBJ2-2; v_gene: TRBV28; CDR3aa: CASSSGDGELFF; CDR3nt: TGTGCCAGCAGTTCGGGGGACGGGGAGCTGTTTTTT
d_gene: TRBD2; abundance: .; j_gene: TRBJ2-1; v_gene: TRBV5-8; CDR3aa: CASSPPTGTSGGNEQFF; CDR3nt: TGTGCCAGCAGCCCCCCGACCGGGACTAGCGGGGGTAATGAGCAGTTCTTC
d_gene: .; abundance: .; j_gene: TRBJ2-7; v_gene: TRBV21-1; CDR3aa: CASSKGHGSTERSSYEQYF; CDR3nt: TGTGCCAGCAGCAAAGGTCACGGGTCGACGGAAAGGAGCTCCTACGAGCAGTACTTC
d_gene: .; abundance: once; j_gene: TRBJ2-2; v_gene: TRBV21-1; CDR3aa: CASSKMGGGPNTGELFF; CDR3nt: TGTGCCAGCAGCAAAATGGGGGGGGGCCCGAACACCGGGGAGCTGTTTTTT
d_gene: .; abundance: .; j_gene: TRBJ2-2; v_gene: TRBV5-1; CDR3aa: CASSTGTLNTGELFF; CDR3nt: TGCGCCAGCAGCACCGGGACGTTGAACACCGGGGAGCTGTTTTTT
d_gene: TRBD2; abundance: .; j_gene: TRBJ2-1; v_gene: TRBV5-1; CDR3aa: CASSLVAGEGYNEQFF; CDR3nt: TGCGCCAGCAGCTTGGTTGCGGGAGAAGGATACAATGAGCAGTTCTTC
d_gene: TRBD1; abundance: .; j_gene: TRBJ1-5; v_gene: TRBV10-3; CDR3aa: CATKGDRGPQPQHF; CDR3nt: TGTGCCACCAAAGGGGACAGGGGACCTCAGCCCCAGCATTTT
d_gene: .; abundance: few; j_gene: TRBJ1-1; v_gene: TRBV19; CDR3aa: CASSIPRGHPNTEAFF; CDR3nt: TGTGCCAGTAGTATCCCGCGGGGACACCCGAACACTGAAGCTTTCTTT
d_gene: TRBD1; abundance: .; j_gene: TRBJ2-7; v_gene: TRBV27; CDR3aa: CASRPAGTGWYEQYF; CDR3nt: TGTGCCAGCAGGCCCGCCGGGACAGGGTGGTACGAGCAGTACTTC
d_gene: .; abundance: .; j_gene: TRBJ1-2; v_gene: TRBV28; CDR3aa: CASSLRQPGYTF; CDR3nt: TGTGCCAGCAGTCTGAGACAGCCGGGCTACACCTTC
d_gene: TRBD1; abundance: .; j_gene: TRBJ2-2; v_gene: TRBV29-1; CDR3aa: CATVGTANTGELFF; CDR3nt: TGCGCCACGGTCGGGACAGCGAACACCGGGGAGCTGTTTTTT
d_gene: TRBD1; abundance: few; j_gene: TRBJ1-1; v_gene: TRBV2; CDR3aa: CASSPGTGGNTEAFF; CDR3nt: TGTGCCAGCAGCCCCGGAACAGGGGGGAACACTGAAGCTTTCTTT
d_gene: TRBD2; abundance: .; j_gene: TRBJ2-2; v_gene: TRBV7-6; CDR3aa: CASSQQSGLDPGELFF; CDR3nt: TGTGCCAGCAGCCAACAGAGTGGACTAGACCCCGGGGAGCTGTTTTTT
d_gene: .; abundance: .; j_gene: TRBJ2-7; v_gene: TRBV5-1; CDR3aa: CASSASIQGYEQYF; CDR3nt: TGCGCCAGCAGCGCCTCCATACAGGGCTACGAGCAGTACTTC
d_gene: .; abundance: few; j_gene: TRBJ1-5; v_gene: TRBV28; CDR3aa: CASSSHVAGFNQPQHF; CDR3nt: TGTGCCAGCAGTTCCCATGTTGCGGGTTTCAATCAGCCCCAGCATTTT
d_gene: TRBD2; abundance: .; j_gene: TRBJ2-3; v_gene: TRBV28; CDR3aa: CATRRISGSERTDTQYF; CDR3nt: TGTGCCACCCGACGTATTAGCGGGAGTGAGCGCACAGATACGCAGTATTTT
d_gene: .; abundance: .; j_gene: TRBJ1-4; v_gene: TRBV20-1; CDR3aa: CSARNEKLFF; CDR3nt: TGCAGTGCTAGGAATGAAAAACTGTTTTTT
d_gene: .; abundance: few; j_gene: TRBJ2-5; v_gene: TRBV20-1; CDR3aa: CSARDPRGPGETQYF; CDR3nt: TGCAGTGCTAGAGATCCGCGGGGGCCGGGAGAGACCCAGTACTTC
d_gene: .; abundance: .; j_gene: TRBJ1-2; v_gene: TRBV20-1; CDR3aa: CRVGPGTNGGYTF; CDR3nt: TGCAGGGTGGGCCCAGGGACGAATGGAGGCTACACCTTC
d_gene: TRBD2; abundance: once; j_gene: TRBJ2-7; v_gene: TRBV19; CDR3aa: CASSIVGLAGVYEQYF; CDR3nt: TGTGCCAGTAGTATAGTCGGACTAGCGGGAGTCTACGAGCAGTACTTC
d_gene: TRBD1; abundance: few; j_gene: TRBJ1-3; v_gene: TRBV20-1; CDR3aa: CSADTGGSGNTIYF; CDR3nt: TGCAGTGCTGATACAGGGGGAAGTGGAAACACCATATATTTT
d_gene: .; abundance: few; j_gene: TRBJ1-3; v_gene: TRBV10-3; CDR3aa: CAISEQSSGNTIYF; CDR3nt: TGTGCCATCAGTGAGCAGAGCTCTGGAAACACCATATATTTT
d_gene: .; abundance: .; j_gene: TRBJ1-1; v_gene: TRBV6-1; CDR3aa: CASRGAHNTEAFF; CDR3nt: TGTGCCAGCAGGGGGGCTCACAACACTGAAGCTTTCTTT
d_gene: .; abundance: .; j_gene: TRBJ2-3; v_gene: TRBV7-2; CDR3aa: CASSFLGGTDTQYF; CDR3nt: TGTGCCAGCAGCTTCTTAGGGGGGACAGATACGCAGTATTTT
d_gene: TRBD1; abundance: .; j_gene: TRBJ1-2; v_gene: TRBV12-3/TRBV12-4; CDR3aa: CASSLARTGIHGYTF; CDR3nt: TGTGCCAGCAGTTTAGCCCGGACAGGGATACATGGCTACACCTTC
d_gene: .; abundance: few; j_gene: TRBJ2-5; v_gene: TRBV30; CDR3aa: CAWDGPPQETQYF; CDR3nt: TGTGCCTGGGACGGACCTCCCCAGGAGACCCAGTACTTC
d_gene: TRBD1; abundance: .; j_gene: TRBJ1-2; v_gene: TRBV6-1; CDR3aa: CASSGRGGQGYGYTF; CDR3nt: TGTGCCAGCAGTGGACGAGGGGGCCAGGGCTATGGCTACACCTTC
d_gene: TRBD1; abundance: few; j_gene: TRBJ1-3; v_gene: TRBV20-1; CDR3aa: CSARTGNRRSGNTIYF; CDR3nt: TGCAGTGCTAGGACAGGGAATCGGCGCTCCGGAAACACCATATATTTT
d_gene: .; abundance: .; j_gene: TRBJ2-7; v_gene: TRBV20-1; CDR3aa: CSATIPGLPYEQYF; CDR3nt: TGCAGTGCTACCATTCCGGGACTTCCGTACGAGCAGTACTTC
d_gene: TRBD2; abundance: .; j_gene: TRBJ2-7; v_gene: TRBV28; CDR3aa: CASANGGGAYEQYF; CDR3nt: TGTGCCAGCGCCAACGGCGGGGGGGCCTACGAGCAGTACTTC
d_gene: .; abundance: .; j_gene: TRBJ2-4; v_gene: TRBV27; CDR3aa: CASSPLETKNIQYF; CDR3nt: TGTGCCAGCAGCCCCCTCGAGACCAAAAACATTCAGTACTTC
d_gene: .; abundance: .; j_gene: TRBJ2-4; v_gene: TRBV30; CDR3aa: CAWTRPSEVKNIQYF; CDR3nt: TGTGCCTGGACCCGTCCATCGGAAGTCAAAAACATTCAGTACTTC
d_gene: .; abundance: few; j_gene: TRBJ1-1; v_gene: TRBV20-1; CDR3aa: CSAREGREYTEAFF; CDR3nt: TGCAGTGCTAGAGAAGGGAGGGAGTACACTGAAGCTTTCTTT
d_gene: TRBD2; abundance: few; j_gene: TRBJ2-1; v_gene: TRBV20-1; CDR3aa: CSASQLAGAVNEQFF; CDR3nt: TGCAGTGCTTCTCAACTAGCGGGAGCTGTCAATGAGCAGTTCTTC
d_gene: .; abundance: .; j_gene: TRBJ1-1; v_gene: TRBV6-2/TRBV6-3; CDR3aa: CASSYGDTEAFF; CDR3nt: TGTGCCAGCAGTTACGGGGACACTGAAGCTTTCTTT
d_gene: .; abundance: few; j_gene: TRBJ2-5; v_gene: TRBV20-1; CDR3aa: CSASSTGGQTVQIRTQYF; CDR3nt: TGCAGTGCAAGTTCTACAGGCGGACAGACAGTGCAAATCAGGACCCAGTACTTC
d_gene: .; abundance: .; j_gene: TRBJ2-5; v_gene: TRBV28; CDR3aa: CASGGETQYF; CDR3nt: TGTGCCAGCGGTGGTGAGACCCAGTACTTC
d_gene: TRBD1; abundance: .; j_gene: TRBJ2-2; v_gene: TRBV28; CDR3aa: CASSSVWDRTNTGELFF; CDR3nt: TGTGCCAGCAGCTCCGTCTGGGACAGGACGAACACCGGGGAGCTGTTTTTT
d_gene: .; abundance: few; j_gene: TRBJ1-3; v_gene: TRBV7-9; CDR3aa: CASSRENTIYF; CDR3nt: TGTGCCAGCAGTCGGGAGAACACCATATATTTT
d_gene: TRBD2; abundance: .; j_gene: TRBJ2-2; v_gene: TRBV27; CDR3aa: CASSSSGRSNTGELFF; CDR3nt: TGTGCCAGCAGTTCTAGCGGGAGGTCGAACACCGGGGAGCTGTTTTTT
d_gene: TRBD1; abundance: few; j_gene: TRBJ1-5; v_gene: TRBV28; CDR3aa: CASSLWPTGNVQPQHF; CDR3nt: TGTGCCAGCAGTTTATGGCCGACAGGGAACGTTCAGCCCCAGCATTTT
d_gene: TRBD1; abundance: few; j_gene: TRBJ1-2; v_gene: TRBV20-1; CDR3aa: CSGPLRGPNYGYTF; CDR3nt: TGCAGTGGGCCACTCAGGGGGCCCAACTATGGCTACACCTTC
d_gene: TRBD1; abundance: few; j_gene: TRBJ1-5; v_gene: TRBV20-1; CDR3aa: CSASDRDQPQHF; CDR3nt: TGCAGTGCTTCGGACAGGGACCAGCCCCAGCATTTT
d_gene: .; abundance: .; j_gene: TRBJ2-5; v_gene: TRBV30; CDR3aa: CAWRGGGSETQYF; CDR3nt: TGTGCCTGGAGAGGGGGGGGTAGTGAGACCCAGTACTTC
d_gene: TRBD1; abundance: .; j_gene: TRBJ1-5; v_gene: TRBV5-5; CDR3aa: CASSLEDRHNQPQHF; CDR3nt: TGTGCCAGCAGCTTGGAGGACAGGCACAATCAGCCCCAGCATTTT
d_gene: .; abundance: .; j_gene: TRBJ1-1; v_gene: TRBV7-9; CDR3aa: CASSFRGPEAFF; CDR3nt: TGTGCCAGCAGCTTCAGGGGCCCTGAAGCTTTCTTT